The present T cell receptor beta chain was sequenced within a study of blood T cell repertoires in COVID-19. Study at large: Specimens from acute and convalescent COVID-19 originated in the United States, Italy and Spain. The analysed material was cDNA or gDNA that came from T cells, B-cell-depleted T cells, or PBMCs.

Deletions cut 3 bases from V and 10 bases from J, with 12 bases between. CDR3 length: 12 amino acids. Original processing methods: Scientists estimated how many nucleated cells there were by amplifying reference gene primers. Libraries were prepared by immunoSEQ multiplex PCR; TCRdb keeps only in-frame clonotypes and omits some of them. V and J calls and clone size are as listed in that table; D and trimming were resolved from the DNA. This sample has 150,000 to 200,000 clones, with 88% found just once. This sequence joins TRBV12-3 or TRBV12-4 and TRBJ1-1; D call uncertain. Sequenced material: peripheral blood. The origin of this receptor is a man aged 55 to 70 with acute or convalescent COVID-19. CDR3 sequence: CASSFGGFGAFF. The CDR3, as DNA: TGTGCCAGCAGTTTTGGAGGGTTCGGAGCTTTCTTT.